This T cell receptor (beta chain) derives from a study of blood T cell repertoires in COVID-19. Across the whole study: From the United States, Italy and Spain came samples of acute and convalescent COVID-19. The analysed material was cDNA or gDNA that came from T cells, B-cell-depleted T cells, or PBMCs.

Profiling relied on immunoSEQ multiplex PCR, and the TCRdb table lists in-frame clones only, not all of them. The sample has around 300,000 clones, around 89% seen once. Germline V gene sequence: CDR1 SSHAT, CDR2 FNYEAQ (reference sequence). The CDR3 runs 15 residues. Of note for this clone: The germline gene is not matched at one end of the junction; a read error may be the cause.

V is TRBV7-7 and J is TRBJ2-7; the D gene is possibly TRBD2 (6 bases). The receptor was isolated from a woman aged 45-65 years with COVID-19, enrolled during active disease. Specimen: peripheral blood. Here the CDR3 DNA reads TGTGCTAGCAGCCCCACGGGGGACGCCTCGGCCGAGCAGTACTTC. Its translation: CASSPTGDASAEQYF.